The table lists the clone carrying this TCR beta chain with a count of one. This entry comes from a study of Ad26.COV2.S vaccination and SARS-CoV-2 variants. Treatment here: roughly 18 received Ad26.COV2.S at low or high dose, single or two shots; about 5 received placebo; per-sample allocation not given. The investigators took samples on day 63 after the first vaccine or placebo injection. Germline CDR1 and CDR2: LGHNA and YSLEER. J gave up 0 bases and V 1 base, and 7 bases lay outside the gene matches. The CDR3 length is 18 residues. Clones were read by immunoSEQ multiplex PCR, and TCRdb kept only the in-frame ones, dropping some. In the table there are roughly 700,000 clones, roughly nine tenths of which are singletons.

The sample was peripheral blood, taken in a trial of Ad26.COV2.S vaccine versus placebo. The sequence was collected from a person aged 18-60 years who received the Ad26.COV2.S COVID-19 vaccine or a placebo. V is TRBV4-3 and J is TRBJ2-1; 9 bases line up with TRBD2. The chain's CDR3 is CASSQGVSGGLSYNEQFF. The CDR3 bases are TGCGCCAGCAGCCAAGGCGTTAGCGGGGGTCTCTCCTACAATGAGCAGTTCTTC.